A selection of T cell receptor beta chains follows, all from one sample in a study of T cell changes during pregnancy in multiple sclerosis. Repertoires were generated with immunoSEQ multiplex PCR, while TCRdb's copy carries only in-frame clones and drops some. The sample gives around 44,000 clones, 85% to 95% of which show up once; about 1.5% is in the top ten. The source material was peripheral blood. These receptor sequences come from a female donor with multiple sclerosis, enrolled in a pregnancy study. Both conserved end residues are part of each CDR3. The order of the fields is CDR3 DNA, CDR3 protein, V gene, D gene, clone size, J gene. A D gene is named only where the DNA matches it firmly. Size values are once, few and many counts, or a class for expanded clones, and some rows have none.

CDR3 DNA: TGTGCCAGCAGCCAATCGGAAGCGGAGTACAATGAGCAGTTCTTC
CDR3 protein: CASSQSEAEYNEQFF
V gene: TRBV16
D gene: NA
clone size: NA
J gene: TRBJ2-1

CDR3 DNA: TGCGCCAGCAGCTCCGGACAGAAAACAGGGGTTGACACTGAAGCTTTCTTT
CDR3 protein: CASSSGQKTGVDTEAFF
V gene: TRBV5-1
D gene: TRBD1
clone size: few
J gene: TRBJ1-1

CDR3 DNA: TGTGCCAGCAAACAAGGGGAGCAACTTGGTTACAATGAGCAGTTCTTC
CDR3 protein: CASKQGEQLGYNEQFF
V gene: TRBV2
D gene: NA
clone size: few
J gene: TRBJ2-1

CDR3 DNA: TGCGCCAGCAAAACGGGTCAGTTAGCGGGGACCCAAGAGACCCAGTACTTC
CDR3 protein: CASKTGQLAGTQETQYF
V gene: TRBV5-1
D gene: TRBD2
clone size: NA
J gene: TRBJ2-5

CDR3 DNA: TGCAGCGTTGCGCCCGGACTGATCGAAGAGACCCAGTACTTC
CDR3 protein: CSVAPGLIEETQYF
V gene: TRBV29-1
D gene: NA
clone size: NA
J gene: TRBJ2-5

CDR3 DNA: TGCGCCAGCAGCCAAGATCTGGGGAGAGGAGGCAATCAGCCCCAGCATTTT
CDR3 protein: CASSQDLGRGGNQPQHF
V gene: TRBV4-1
D gene: NA
clone size: once
J gene: TRBJ1-5

CDR3 DNA: TGTGCCTGGAGTGGGGGGGGAGGAGAGACCCAGTACTTC
CDR3 protein: CAWSGGGGETQYF
V gene: TRBV30
D gene: TRBD2
clone size: NA
J gene: TRBJ2-5

CDR3 DNA: TGCAGCGTTGACCCCACCTCAGGAGGGAACTATGGCTACACCTTC
CDR3 protein: CSVDPTSGGNYGYTF
V gene: TRBV29-1
D gene: NA
clone size: NA
J gene: TRBJ1-2

CDR3 DNA: TGTGCCAGCTCACCACCGGGAAGGGGCTCGGGTGAAAAACTGTTTTTT
CDR3 protein: CASSPPGRGSGEKLFF
V gene: TRBV18
D gene: NA
clone size: few
J gene: TRBJ1-4

CDR3 DNA: TGTGCCAGCAGCTTAGTGGGGAACGAGCAGTACTTC
CDR3 protein: CASSLVGNEQYF
V gene: TRBV7-9
D gene: NA
clone size: NA
J gene: TRBJ2-7

CDR3 DNA: TGTGCCAGCAGCCCAGGACTAGCGGGAGAGGGGGGGACCCAGTACTTC
CDR3 protein: CASSPGLAGEGGTQYF
V gene: TRBV7-9
D gene: TRBD2
clone size: NA
J gene: TRBJ2-5

CDR3 DNA: TGTGCCAGCAGTCCCACACTAGCTACAGATACGCAGTATTTT
CDR3 protein: CASSPTLATDTQYF
V gene: TRBV27
D gene: NA
clone size: NA
J gene: TRBJ2-3

CDR3 DNA: TGTGCCAGCAGTTGGCAGGCTGGCTACACCTTC
CDR3 protein: CASSWQAGYTF
V gene: TRBV28
D gene: NA
clone size: NA
J gene: TRBJ1-2

CDR3 DNA: TGTGCCAGCAGCTTATGGCCAGGGGGCTTAAATGAGCAGTTCTTC
CDR3 protein: CASSLWPGGLNEQFF
V gene: TRBV7-3
D gene: TRBD1
clone size: NA
J gene: TRBJ2-1

CDR3 DNA: TGTGCCAGCAGTTACTCTACCCTAGCGGGAGATGAGCAGTTCTTC
CDR3 protein: CASSYSTLAGDEQFF
V gene: TRBV6-6
D gene: TRBD2
clone size: NA
J gene: TRBJ2-1

CDR3 DNA: TGTGCCAGTAGTATAGGGCTAGCGGATACGCAGTATTTT
CDR3 protein: CASSIGLADTQYF
V gene: TRBV19
D gene: NA
clone size: NA
J gene: TRBJ2-3

CDR3 DNA: TGTGCCAGCAGTCCCCCAGGGGGGCAAGTACAGCCCCAGCATTTT
CDR3 protein: CASSPPGGQVQPQHF
V gene: TRBV6-6
D gene: TRBD1
clone size: NA
J gene: TRBJ1-5

CDR3 DNA: TGCGCCAGCAGGGGTGAGGGTACTGATGGCTACACCTTC
CDR3 protein: CASRGEGTDGYTF
V gene: TRBV5-1
D gene: NA
clone size: NA
J gene: TRBJ1-2

CDR3 DNA: TGTGCCAGCAGTTACTCAGGACAGGGGGTTAACGGCTACACCTTC
CDR3 protein: CASSYSGQGVNGYTF
V gene: TRBV6-5
D gene: TRBD1
clone size: NA
J gene: TRBJ1-2

CDR3 DNA: TGTGCCAGCAGCTTGGTGGGAGGCCATTCCACAGATACGCAGTATTTT
CDR3 protein: CASSLVGGHSTDTQYF
V gene: TRBV5-4
D gene: NA
clone size: NA
J gene: TRBJ2-3

CDR3 DNA: TGCGCCAGCAGCCAGGCCGGACTAGCGGGAGGGCTCGAGCAGTACTTC
CDR3 protein: CASSQAGLAGGLEQYF
V gene: TRBV5-1
D gene: TRBD2
clone size: NA
J gene: TRBJ2-7

CDR3 DNA: TGTGCCAGTAAACCTAGCGGGAGGGCGAACACCGGGGAGCTGTTTTTT
CDR3 protein: CASKPSGRANTGELFF
V gene: TRBV19
D gene: TRBD2
clone size: NA
J gene: TRBJ2-2

CDR3 DNA: TGTGCCAGCAGTGCACAGGGGGCTATGAACACTGAAGCTTTCTTT
CDR3 protein: CASSAQGAMNTEAFF
V gene: TRBV6-1
D gene: TRBD1
clone size: NA
J gene: TRBJ1-1

CDR3 DNA: TGTGCCAGCTCACCACCGGCCGGGAATCAGCCCTACGAGCAGTACTTC
CDR3 protein: CASSPPAGNQPYEQYF
V gene: TRBV18
D gene: NA
clone size: NA
J gene: TRBJ2-7

CDR3 DNA: TGTGCCAGCAGCCCTGGGACAGGGGTAATGAACACTGAAGCTTTCTTT
CDR3 protein: CASSPGTGVMNTEAFF
V gene: TRBV5-6
D gene: TRBD1
clone size: NA
J gene: TRBJ1-1

CDR3 DNA: TGTGCCAGCAGTGACCCTTCAGCAAGGTCCTACAATGAGCAGTTCTTC
CDR3 protein: CASSDPSARSYNEQFF
V gene: TRBV2
D gene: NA
clone size: NA
J gene: TRBJ2-1